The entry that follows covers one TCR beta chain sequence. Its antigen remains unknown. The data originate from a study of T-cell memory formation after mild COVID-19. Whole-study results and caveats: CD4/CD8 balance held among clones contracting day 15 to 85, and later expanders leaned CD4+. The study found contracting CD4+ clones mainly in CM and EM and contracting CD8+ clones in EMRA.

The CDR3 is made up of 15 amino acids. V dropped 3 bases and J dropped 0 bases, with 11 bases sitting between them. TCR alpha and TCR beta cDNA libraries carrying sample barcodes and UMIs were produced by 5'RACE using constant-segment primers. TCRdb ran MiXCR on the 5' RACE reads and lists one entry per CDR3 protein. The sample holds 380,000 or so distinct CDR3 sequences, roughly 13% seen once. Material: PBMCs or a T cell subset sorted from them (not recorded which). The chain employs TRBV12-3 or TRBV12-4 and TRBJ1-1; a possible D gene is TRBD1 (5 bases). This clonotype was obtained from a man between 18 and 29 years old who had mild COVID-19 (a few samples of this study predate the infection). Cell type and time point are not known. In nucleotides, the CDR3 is TGTGCCAGCAGTTTGACCAGGGCCATGAACACTGAAGCTTTCTTT. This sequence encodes CASSLTRAMNTEAFF.